The clone carrying this T cell receptor beta chain was seen a single time. The sample belongs to a study of shared T cell receptors in the human thymus. Some clones are missing from TCRdb's copy, which holds only in-frame ones; the method was immunoSEQ multiplex PCR. The sample includes more than 550,000 clones, about 89% of them seen just once. Unmatched junction bases numbered 13, after V lost 3 bases and J lost 2 bases. The CDR3 has 19 amino acids. Germline assignment: CDR1 SGHRS and CDR2 YFSETQ. Another study also made use of these data, one on human thymus T cells. That source notes: Thymic repertoires of unrelated individuals were reported in related research to overlap highly.

The sequenced sample was thymocytes. This rearrangement joins TRBV5-1 to TRBJ2-4; 11 nucleotides align to TRBD2. The receptor's source is a boy under two years old with a congenital heart defect. The CDR3 DNA is TGCGCCAGCAGCTGGGGGGCTATAGCGGGGGGGCACTCCAAAAACATTCAGTACTTC. Its protein is CASSWGAIAGGHSKNIQYF.